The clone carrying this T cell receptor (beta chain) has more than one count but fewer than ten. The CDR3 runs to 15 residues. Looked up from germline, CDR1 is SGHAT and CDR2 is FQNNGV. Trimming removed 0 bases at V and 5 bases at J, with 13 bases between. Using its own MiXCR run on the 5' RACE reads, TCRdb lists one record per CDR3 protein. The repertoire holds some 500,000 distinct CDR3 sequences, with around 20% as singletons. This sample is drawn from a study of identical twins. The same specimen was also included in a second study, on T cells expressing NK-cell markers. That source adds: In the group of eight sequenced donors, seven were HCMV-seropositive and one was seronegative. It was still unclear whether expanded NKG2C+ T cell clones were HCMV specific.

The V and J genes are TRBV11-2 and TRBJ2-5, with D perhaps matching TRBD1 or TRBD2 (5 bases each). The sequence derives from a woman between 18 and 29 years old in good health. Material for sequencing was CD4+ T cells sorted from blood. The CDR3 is CASSLEGARRETQYF. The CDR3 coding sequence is TGTGCCAGCAGCTTAGAAGGGGCCAGGAGGGAGACCCAGTACTTC.